The entry below describes one T cell receptor (beta chain). The authors' processing: Researchers report that nucleated cell counts were estimated from reference gene primer amplification. TCRdb keeps only in-frame clones here, not all; method: immunoSEQ multiplex PCR. V and J calls and clone size are as listed in that table; D and trimming were resolved from the DNA. The data hold 100,000 to 150,000 clones, with around 81% observed a single time. Germline CDR1 and CDR2: SGHRS and YFSETQ. V gave up 1 base and J gave up 6 bases, with 10 bases separating them. The CDR3 spans 14 residues. This specimen comes from a study of blood T cell repertoires in COVID-19. Study-level background: Sites across the United States, Italy and Spain contributed samples from acute and convalescent COVID-19. Sources were T cells, B-cell-depleted T cells, or PBMCs; the material itself was cDNA or gDNA.

V and J are TRBV5-1 and TRBJ2-2; no clear D. Sequenced material: peripheral blood. This receptor was obtained from a man in his 60s with acute or convalescent COVID-19. In DNA, the CDR3 is TGCGCCAGCAGCTTGTATCAGTACCCCGGGGAGCTGTTTTTT. Translation gives CASSLYQYPGELFF.